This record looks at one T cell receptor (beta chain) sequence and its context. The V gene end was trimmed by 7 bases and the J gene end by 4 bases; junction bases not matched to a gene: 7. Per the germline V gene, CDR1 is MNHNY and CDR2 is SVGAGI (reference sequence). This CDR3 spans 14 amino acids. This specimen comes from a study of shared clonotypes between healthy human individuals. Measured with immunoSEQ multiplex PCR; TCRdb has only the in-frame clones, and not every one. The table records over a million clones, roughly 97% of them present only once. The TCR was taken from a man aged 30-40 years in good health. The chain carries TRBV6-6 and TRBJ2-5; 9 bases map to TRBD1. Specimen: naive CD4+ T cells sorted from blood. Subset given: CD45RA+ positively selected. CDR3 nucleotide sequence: TGTGCCAGCACACAGGGGGCGAAGGGAGAGACCCAGTACTTC. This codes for CASTQGAKGETQYF.